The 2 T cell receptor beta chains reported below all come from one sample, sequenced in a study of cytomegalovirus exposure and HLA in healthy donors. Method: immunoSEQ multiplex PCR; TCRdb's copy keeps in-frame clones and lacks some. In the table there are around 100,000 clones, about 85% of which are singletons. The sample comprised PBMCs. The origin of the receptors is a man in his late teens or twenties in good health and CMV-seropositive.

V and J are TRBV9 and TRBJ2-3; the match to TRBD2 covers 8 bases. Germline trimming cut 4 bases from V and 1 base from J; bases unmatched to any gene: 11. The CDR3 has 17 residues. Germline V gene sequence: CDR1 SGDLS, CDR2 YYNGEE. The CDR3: CASSPDRGREGTDTQYF. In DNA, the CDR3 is TGTGCCAGCAGCCCGGACCGGGGGCGGGAGGGCACAGATACGCAGTATTTT. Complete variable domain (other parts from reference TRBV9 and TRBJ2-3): DSGVTQTPKHLITATGQRVTLRCSPRSGDLSVYWYQQSLDQGLQFLIQYYNGEERAKGNILERFSAQQFPDLHSELNLSSLELGDSALYFCASSPDRGREGTDTQYFGPGTRLTVL.

This chain's CDR3 is CASSAGQPNQPQHF. In DNA form, the CDR3 reads TGTGCCAGCAGCGCGGGACAGCCTAATCAGCCCCAGCATTTT. V is TRBV9 and J is TRBJ1-5, with 7 bases lining up with TRBD1. The CDR3 runs to 14 residues. The germline CDR1 and CDR2 sequences are SGDLS and YYNGEE. The V and J ends lost 3 bases and 4 bases, in that order; junction bases with no gene match: 4.